The rows below give T cell receptor beta chains drawn from one sample of a study of CD8 T cells in ankylosing spondylitis. TCRdb reprocessed the 5' RACE reads via MiXCR and lists one record per CDR3 protein. The sample contains about 250,000 distinct CDR3 sequences, more than 20% of which appear only once. The specimen sequenced was blood, either unsorted or a sorted T cell fraction (not recorded which). The source of these receptors is a male donor with ankylosing spondylitis or in good health (not recorded which). Both conserved end residues are part of each CDR3. The D gene is left open where the match is weak. Clone sizes are given selectively: once, few, many, or a class where the clone is expanded.

abundance: few
j_gene: TRBJ2-2
v_gene: TRBV7-2
d_gene: NA
CDR3nt: TGTGCCAGCAGCTTAGTAGCTGGACTCAACACCGGGGAGCTGTTTTTT
CDR3aa: CASSLVAGLNTGELFF

abundance: few
j_gene: TRBJ1-1
v_gene: TRBV6-1
d_gene: NA
CDR3nt: TGTGCCACCCGAACCGGGACAACAGTCACTGAAGCTTTCTTT
CDR3aa: CATRTGTTVTEAFF

abundance: NA
j_gene: TRBJ2-3
v_gene: TRBV6-5
d_gene: NA
CDR3nt: TGTGCCAGCAGTTACTTGAACGGCTGGGCAGATACGCAGTATTTT
CDR3aa: CASSYLNGWADTQYF

abundance: many
j_gene: TRBJ1-6
v_gene: TRBV10-2
d_gene: TRBD1
CDR3nt: TGCGCCAGCAGTGATCGGACAGGCCCTTCACCCCTCCACTTT
CDR3aa: CASSDRTGPSPLHF

abundance: NA
j_gene: TRBJ2-2
v_gene: TRBV14
d_gene: TRBD2
CDR3nt: TGTGCCAGCAGCCAATTCCCTAGCGGCAACACCGGGGAGCTGTTTTTT
CDR3aa: CASSQFPSGNTGELFF

abundance: many
j_gene: TRBJ2-1
v_gene: TRBV6-5
d_gene: NA
CDR3nt: TGTGCCAGCAGTTTTTCAGGGGGGCTTTACAATGAGCAGTTCTTC
CDR3aa: CASSFSGGLYNEQFF

abundance: many
j_gene: TRBJ2-7
v_gene: TRBV6-5
d_gene: NA
CDR3nt: TGTGCCAGCAGCCCCGGAAGCCACGAGCAGTACTTC
CDR3aa: CASSPGSHEQYF

abundance: NA
j_gene: TRBJ2-5
v_gene: TRBV20-1
d_gene: NA
CDR3nt: TGCAGTGCTAGGATCATCGGGGGAGAAGAGACCCAGTACTTC
CDR3aa: CSARIIGGEETQYF

abundance: NA
j_gene: TRBJ2-3
v_gene: TRBV10-3
d_gene: NA
CDR3nt: TGTGCCATCAGTGAGGGACAGCGCACAGATACGCAGTATTTT
CDR3aa: CAISEGQRTDTQYF

abundance: many
j_gene: TRBJ1-2
v_gene: TRBV3-1
d_gene: NA
CDR3nt: TGTGCCAGCAGCCCCCTCGGGAGTGGCTACACCTTC
CDR3aa: CASSPLGSGYTF

abundance: many
j_gene: TRBJ2-1
v_gene: TRBV10-3
d_gene: NA
CDR3nt: TGTGCCATCAGTGAGGGAGGGGACCCCTACAATGAGCAGTTCTTC
CDR3aa: CAISEGGDPYNEQFF

abundance: many
j_gene: TRBJ2-3
v_gene: TRBV4-1
d_gene: NA
CDR3nt: TGCGCCAGCAGCCAAGCGGCACTAGTCTTAACAGATACGCAGTATTTT
CDR3aa: CASSQAALVLTDTQYF

abundance: many
j_gene: TRBJ2-5
v_gene: TRBV7-7
d_gene: NA
CDR3nt: TGTGCTAGCAGCCTAGGGTTTGAAGAGACCCAGTACTTC
CDR3aa: CASSLGFEETQYF

abundance: NA
j_gene: TRBJ2-6
v_gene: TRBV20-1
d_gene: NA
CDR3nt: TGCAGTGCCCCCGGACAGACCTCTGGGGCCAACGTCCTGACTTTC
CDR3aa: CSAPGQTSGANVLTF

abundance: many
j_gene: TRBJ2-7
v_gene: TRBV20-1
d_gene: TRBD2
CDR3nt: TGCAGTGCTAGAGAAGGTCTAGCGGGGGGGCCTGAGCAGTACTTC
CDR3aa: CSAREGLAGGPEQYF

abundance: NA
j_gene: TRBJ2-5
v_gene: TRBV20-1
d_gene: TRBD1
CDR3nt: TGCAGTGCCCGGCCCCCAGGGGGCGGTGAGACCCAGTACTTC
CDR3aa: CSARPPGGGETQYF

abundance: many
j_gene: TRBJ2-2
v_gene: TRBV7-2
d_gene: NA
CDR3nt: TGTGCCAGCAGCTTAGTTCGGGGATCAGTTGCCGGGGAGCTGTTTTTT
CDR3aa: CASSLVRGSVAGELFF

abundance: NA
j_gene: TRBJ1-4
v_gene: TRBV20-1
d_gene: TRBD1
CDR3nt: TGCAGTGCTAGGGGTGGGACAGGGCTCGAAAAACTGTTTTTT
CDR3aa: CSARGGTGLEKLFF

abundance: NA
j_gene: TRBJ2-7
v_gene: TRBV12-3/TRBV12-4
d_gene: NA
CDR3nt: TGTGCCAGCAGCAGGACAGCTCTATCCTACGAGCAGTACTTC
CDR3aa: CASSRTALSYEQYF

abundance: few
j_gene: TRBJ2-3
v_gene: TRBV20-1
d_gene: NA
CDR3nt: TGCAGTGCTAGAGAGGACACGACAGATACGCAGTATTTT
CDR3aa: CSAREDTTDTQYF

abundance: NA
j_gene: TRBJ2-2
v_gene: TRBV7-2
d_gene: NA
CDR3nt: TGTGCCAGCAGCTTAGGGGGGGCGAACGGGGAGCTGTTTTTT
CDR3aa: CASSLGGANGELFF

abundance: NA
j_gene: TRBJ2-3
v_gene: TRBV6-1
d_gene: NA
CDR3nt: TGTGCCAGCAGTAGGGGGGCCGGCGGGCCCGGCGATACGCAGTATTTT
CDR3aa: CASSRGAGGPGDTQYF

abundance: NA
j_gene: TRBJ1-2
v_gene: TRBV6-6
d_gene: TRBD1
CDR3nt: TGTGCCAGCAGTTACTCGACAGGGCAAGGCTACACCTTC
CDR3aa: CASSYSTGQGYTF

abundance: few
j_gene: TRBJ2-7
v_gene: TRBV12-3/TRBV12-4
d_gene: NA
CDR3nt: TGTGCCAGCAGTTTAGGAGGGTCCGCTACCTACGAGCAGTACTTC
CDR3aa: CASSLGGSATYEQYF

abundance: many
j_gene: TRBJ1-5
v_gene: TRBV4-2
d_gene: TRBD1
CDR3nt: TGTGCCAGCAGCGAAGGGGGACAGAACAATCAGCCCCAGCATTTT
CDR3aa: CASSEGGQNNQPQHF

abundance: many
j_gene: TRBJ2-7
v_gene: TRBV5-1
d_gene: TRBD2
CDR3nt: TGCGCCAGCAGCTCCCAGCGGGGGAGCTCCTACGAGCAGTACTTC
CDR3aa: CASSSQRGSSYEQYF

abundance: many
j_gene: TRBJ1-4
v_gene: TRBV7-3
d_gene: TRBD1
CDR3nt: TGTGCCAGCAGCAGGGGGCGGGATGAAAAACTGTTTTTT
CDR3aa: CASSRGRDEKLFF

abundance: NA
j_gene: TRBJ1-1
v_gene: TRBV20-1
d_gene: TRBD1
CDR3nt: TGCAGTGCTAGGGTGGGCAGGGGGCATAGGACAGAAGCTTTCTTT
CDR3aa: CSARVGRGHRTEAFF

abundance: many
j_gene: TRBJ2-7
v_gene: TRBV24-1
d_gene: NA
CDR3nt: TGTGCCACCAGTGATGGGGGAACCTACGAGCAGTACTTC
CDR3aa: CATSDGGTYEQYF

abundance: NA
j_gene: TRBJ2-7
v_gene: TRBV15
d_gene: NA
CDR3nt: TGTGCCACCAGCAGAGGGCCGGCAGGGGAAGGGTACGAGCAGTACTTC
CDR3aa: CATSRGPAGEGYEQYF

abundance: many
j_gene: TRBJ2-4
v_gene: TRBV20-1
d_gene: TRBD1
CDR3nt: TGCAGTGCTAACAGGGGCCAAAACATTCAGTACTTC
CDR3aa: CSANRGQNIQYF

abundance: few
j_gene: TRBJ1-3
v_gene: TRBV6-1
d_gene: TRBD1
CDR3nt: TGTGCCAGCCCCGGGACAGGGGATGGAAACACCATATATTTT
CDR3aa: CASPGTGDGNTIYF

abundance: few
j_gene: TRBJ2-3
v_gene: TRBV20-1
d_gene: TRBD2
CDR3nt: TGCAGTGCCCCCGGTTTAGCGGGGGGTAACACAGATACGCAGTATTTT
CDR3aa: CSAPGLAGGNTDTQYF

abundance: NA
j_gene: TRBJ2-1
v_gene: TRBV5-6
d_gene: NA
CDR3nt: TGTGCCAGCAGCCACAGACCTAGCTCCTACAATGAGCAGTTCTTC
CDR3aa: CASSHRPSSYNEQFF

abundance: NA
j_gene: TRBJ1-2
v_gene: TRBV18
d_gene: TRBD1
CDR3nt: TGTGCCAGCTCACCGGGACAGGGCTCCTATGGCTACACCTTC
CDR3aa: CASSPGQGSYGYTF

abundance: many
j_gene: TRBJ2-5
v_gene: TRBV20-1
d_gene: NA
CDR3nt: TGCAGTGCTGTGCTCCAAGAGACCCAGTACTTC
CDR3aa: CSAVLQETQYF

abundance: many
j_gene: TRBJ2-5
v_gene: TRBV20-1
d_gene: NA
CDR3nt: TGCAGTGCCCACCCGACAGGGAGGGCAGAGACCCAGTACTTC
CDR3aa: CSAHPTGRAETQYF

abundance: NA
j_gene: TRBJ2-3
v_gene: TRBV20-1
d_gene: TRBD1
CDR3nt: TGCAGTGCTAGGGGGACAGGTGGAGATACGCAGTATTTT
CDR3aa: CSARGTGGDTQYF

abundance: NA
j_gene: TRBJ1-5
v_gene: TRBV10-3
d_gene: NA
CDR3nt: TGTGCCATCAGTGAGGTCGGCAGATTAAATCAGCCCCAGCATTTT
CDR3aa: CAISEVGRLNQPQHF

abundance: NA
j_gene: TRBJ2-3
v_gene: TRBV5-4
d_gene: TRBD2
CDR3nt: TGTGCCAGCAGCTTGGGGCGGGGGGCATCAGATACGCAGTATTTT
CDR3aa: CASSLGRGASDTQYF

abundance: NA
j_gene: TRBJ2-1
v_gene: TRBV20-1
d_gene: TRBD1
CDR3nt: TGCAGTGCTAGTAACAGGGGGCAGGCGGTTGAGCAGTTCTTC
CDR3aa: CSASNRGQAVEQFF

abundance: few
j_gene: TRBJ2-5
v_gene: TRBV25-1
d_gene: NA
CDR3nt: TGTGCCAGCAGCTCCGTACCCTCGGAGACCCAGTACTTC
CDR3aa: CASSSVPSETQYF

abundance: many
j_gene: TRBJ2-5
v_gene: TRBV12-3/TRBV12-4
d_gene: NA
CDR3nt: TGTGCCAGCAGTCCGGCGGGCCCTCAAGAGACCCAGTACTTC
CDR3aa: CASSPAGPQETQYF

abundance: many
j_gene: TRBJ1-5
v_gene: TRBV12-3/TRBV12-4
d_gene: NA
CDR3nt: TGTGCCAGCAGTTTAGCCACGGCCGGAAGCAATCAGCCCCAGCATTTT
CDR3aa: CASSLATAGSNQPQHF

abundance: many
j_gene: TRBJ2-7
v_gene: TRBV6-1
d_gene: NA
CDR3nt: TGTGCCAGCAGTGAGGGGGCCCTCGGGGTGAGGGAGCAGTACTTC
CDR3aa: CASSEGALGVREQYF

abundance: NA
j_gene: TRBJ1-2
v_gene: TRBV12-3/TRBV12-4
d_gene: NA
CDR3nt: TGTGCCAGCAGTTTGAGAGGGAACTACACCTTC
CDR3aa: CASSLRGNYTF

abundance: NA
j_gene: TRBJ1-5
v_gene: TRBV5-5
d_gene: NA
CDR3nt: TGTGCCAGCAGCTTGTCAGGGATTCAGCCCCAGCATTTT
CDR3aa: CASSLSGIQPQHF

abundance: few
j_gene: TRBJ2-4
v_gene: TRBV12-3/TRBV12-4
d_gene: TRBD1
CDR3nt: TGTGCCAGCATTGACAGGGGTAACATTCAGTACTTC
CDR3aa: CASIDRGNIQYF

abundance: many
j_gene: TRBJ2-3
v_gene: TRBV29-1
d_gene: TRBD1
CDR3nt: TGCAGCGCCGAGGGCAGGGGGCGTCAAGATACGCAGTATTTT
CDR3aa: CSAEGRGRQDTQYF

abundance: NA
j_gene: TRBJ1-2
v_gene: TRBV12-3/TRBV12-4
d_gene: TRBD1
CDR3nt: TGTGCCAGCAGTTCCGGACAGGATGATGGCTACACCTTC
CDR3aa: CASSSGQDDGYTF

abundance: NA
j_gene: TRBJ2-7
v_gene: TRBV19
d_gene: TRBD1
CDR3nt: TGTGCCAGTAGTTCCCCCCCAGGGGGTAGTGTCTACGAGCAGTACTTC
CDR3aa: CASSSPPGGSVYEQYF

abundance: many
j_gene: TRBJ2-7
v_gene: TRBV29-1
d_gene: TRBD1
CDR3nt: TGCAGCGTTGAAATTCAGCTTTGGGACAGGGGGTCCTACGAGCAGTACTTC
CDR3aa: CSVEIQLWDRGSYEQYF

abundance: few
j_gene: TRBJ2-5
v_gene: TRBV3-1
d_gene: NA
CDR3nt: TGTGCCAGCAGCCGGCCCGGGACCCAAGAGACCCAGTACTTC
CDR3aa: CASSRPGTQETQYF

abundance: NA
j_gene: TRBJ1-5
v_gene: TRBV29-1
d_gene: NA
CDR3nt: TGCAGCGTTGAAGTCCCAGGGGAAGAAAGGGATCAGCCCCAGCATTTT
CDR3aa: CSVEVPGEERDQPQHF

abundance: NA
j_gene: TRBJ2-5
v_gene: TRBV7-8
d_gene: NA
CDR3nt: TGTGCCAGCAGCTTTCCTAGCCCCAAAGAGACCCAGTACTTC
CDR3aa: CASSFPSPKETQYF

abundance: NA
j_gene: TRBJ2-1
v_gene: TRBV20-1
d_gene: NA
CDR3nt: TGCAGTGCTAGAGATTCGGCTGCGGCAGCTTACAATGAGCAGTTCTTC
CDR3aa: CSARDSAAAAYNEQFF